This T cell receptor beta chain stems from a study of OX40 agonist ivuxolimab in advanced cancers. This CDR3 is 16 amino acids long. The germline V gene encodes CDR1 LGHNA and CDR2 YNFKEQ. Deletions cut 0 bases from V and 3 bases from J, with 14 bases between. Generated by immunoSEQ multiplex PCR, the TCRdb table keeps only in-frame clones and is missing some. Of around 95,000 clones detected, around 92% appear once; the ten largest clones hold about 0.27%. The sequencing here drew on CD4+ or CD8+ T cells sorted from blood, taken in a trial of the OX40 agonist ivuxolimab. V gene TRBV4-2 combines with J gene TRBJ1-2; D uncertain. The TCR comes from an adult with an advanced solid tumor such as melanoma, head and neck, liver or kidney cancer. CDR3 DNA sequence: TGTGCCAGCAGCCAAGATTTCGGGCTTCAGGACTATGGCTACACCTTC. Translation: CASSQDFGLQDYGYTF.